This T cell receptor (beta chain) is from a study of CD8 T cells in Susac syndrome. Study information: Among the Susac syndrome patients sequenced, about 6 had active disease and about eight were in remission. General observations from the study: Expansion of Susac CD8+ clones peaked in TEMRA cells and in active patients.

A word on this clonotype: Its antigen remains unknown.

Reverse transcription of 0.5 to 1 ug RNA was performed with random hexamers. TCRdb reprocessed the immunoSEQ multiplex PCR reads with MiXCR, giving one entry per CDR3 protein. Counted here are around 80,000 distinct CDR3 sequences, approximately 93% occurring once; the ten biggest clones make up approximately 0.5%. Deletions cut 4 bases from V and 1 base from J, with 7 bases between. Germline lookup yields CDR1 SNHLY and CDR2 FYNNEI. This CDR3 spans 14 amino acids. Negative isolation was applied to CD8+ and CD4+ T cells, and FACS enrichment was applied to TEMRA cells. This clonotype originated in a human donor with Susac syndrome. This sequence joins TRBV2 and TRBJ2-2; D call uncertain. The specimen sequenced was CD8+ T cells from PBMCs. The CDR3 DNA reads as TGTGCCAGCAGTGTTGGGGTGAACACCGGGGAGCTGTTTTTT. The encoded protein is CASSVGVNTGELFF.